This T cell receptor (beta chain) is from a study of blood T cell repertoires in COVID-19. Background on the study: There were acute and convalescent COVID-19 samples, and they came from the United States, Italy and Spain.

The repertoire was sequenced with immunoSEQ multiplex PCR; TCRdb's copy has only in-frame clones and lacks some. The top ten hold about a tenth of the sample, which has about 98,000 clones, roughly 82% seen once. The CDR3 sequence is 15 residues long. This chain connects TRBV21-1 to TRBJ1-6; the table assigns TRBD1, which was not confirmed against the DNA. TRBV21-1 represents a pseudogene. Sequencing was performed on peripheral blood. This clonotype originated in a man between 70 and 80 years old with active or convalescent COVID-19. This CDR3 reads CASTLGTQGNSPLHF. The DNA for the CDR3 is TGTGCCAGCACTCTCGGAACCCAGGGTAATTCACCCCTCCACTTT.